These 19 T cell receptor beta chains came from one sample sequenced in a study of cytomegalovirus exposure and HLA in healthy donors. Primers: 60 Vbeta forward and 13 Jbeta reverse. The table came from immunoSEQ multiplex PCR; TCRdb's copy has only in-frame clones and leaves some out. The sample shows 100,000 to 150,000 clones, 80% of them seen only once. Material for sequencing was PBMCs. Source of these receptors: a woman aged 40 to 50 in good health and CMV-seronegative.

The chain carries TRBV6-1 and TRBJ1-6; 7 bases map to TRBD1. The trim removed 6 bases at V and 7 bases at J, leaving 6 bases unmatched. Germline values: CDR1 MNHNS, CDR2 SASEGT. The CDR3 has 14 amino acids. The CDR3 region has the DNA TGTGCCAGCAGCCCCGGACAGGACAATTCACCCCTCCACTTT. The encoded protein is CASSPGQDNSPLHF.

V gene TRBV29-1 combines with J gene TRBJ1-1, with TRBD1 matching over 9 bases. The V gene end was trimmed by 5 bases and the J gene end by 8 bases; junction bases not matched to a gene: 9. Per the germline V gene, CDR1 is SQVTM and CDR2 is ANQGSEA. The CDR3 runs 13 residues. CDR3 in DNA: TGCAGCGTTCCGGCGGGACAGGGCCTAGAAGCTTTCTTT. Translated, it gives CSVPAGQGLEAFF.

This clone was recorded only once. This chain uses TRBV7-8 with TRBJ1-5; 7 bases map to TRBD1. V was pared by 3 bases and J by 7 bases, with 6 bases of the junction left unmatched. The germline CDR1 and CDR2 sequences are SGHVS and FQNEAQ. The CDR3 spans 14 residues. The CDR3 loop is CASSLGTAKQPQHF. The DNA for the CDR3 is TGTGCCAGCAGCTTGGGGACAGCAAAACAGCCCCAGCATTTT.

The gene calls are TRBV18 and TRBJ2-2; D might be TRBD1 (6 bases). The CDR3 runs 14 residues. V gave up 2 bases and J gave up 3 bases, with 7 bases separating them. CDR1 is KGHSH, CDR2 LQKENI, per germline. As DNA, the CDR3 is TGTGCCAGCTCACCAAGACAGGACACCGGGGAGCTGTTTTTT. The encoded protein is CASSPRQDTGELFF. Variable domain in full (rest from reference TRBV18 and TRBJ2-2): NAGVMQNPRHLVRRRGQEARLRCSPMKGHSHVYWYRQLPEEGLKFMVYLQKENIIDESGMPKERFSAEFPKEGPSILRIQQVVRGDSAAYFCASSPRQDTGELFFGEGSRLTVL.

The genes are TRBV10-3 and TRBJ1-1; 9 bases are shared with TRBD1. Unmatched junction bases numbered 6, after V lost 0 bases and J lost 1 base. Germline V gene sequence: CDR1 ENHRY, CDR2 SYGVKD. The CDR3 runs 17 residues. The CDR3, as DNA: TGTGCCATCAGTGAGTCGGGGACAGGGCAGGGGAACACTGAAGCTTTCTTT. This translates into CAISESGTGQGNTEAFF.

In its sample, this clone was seen once. The J gene is TRBJ2-2, the V gene TRBV7-2; 9 bases match TRBD1. Germline lookup yields CDR1 SGHTA and CDR2 FQGNSA. This CDR3 comprises 16 residues. J gave up 4 bases and V 5 bases, and 8 bases lay outside the gene matches. The CDR3 is CASSKLQGARTGELFF. The CDR3 nucleotides read TGTGCCAGCAGCAAGCTACAGGGGGCGCGCACCGGGGAGCTGTTTTTT.

This rearrangement joins TRBV19 to TRBJ1-2; no firm D call. Germline V gene sequence: CDR1 LNHDA, CDR2 SQIVND (reference sequence). The CDR3 is 13 amino acids. Trimming took 7 bases from V and 3 from J, leaving 12 bases between them. The CDR3 coding sequence is TGTGCCAGTACCCCCGGGTTTCACTATGGCTACACCTTC. Amino acids: CASTPGFHYGYTF. Full variable domain (missing parts from reference TRBV19 and TRBJ1-2): DGGITQSPKYLFRKEGQNVTLSCEQNLNHDAMYWYRQDPGQGLRLIYYSQIVNDFQKGDIAEGYSVSREKKESFPLTVTSAQKNPTAFYLCASTPGFHYGYTFGSGTRLTVV.

The chain has TRBV5-6 and TRBJ2-3, with TRBD1 matching 8 bases. This CDR3 has 13 amino acids. The junction had 4 bases not matched to a gene; V was cut back by 4 bases and J by 6 bases. CDR1 and CDR2 from the germline V gene are SGHDT and YYEEEE. The CDR3: CASSEDRDDTQYF. CDR3 nucleotide sequence: TGTGCCAGCAGCGAGGACAGGGATGATACGCAGTATTTT.

The rearrangement uses TRBV7-8 and TRBJ2-6; D remains ambiguous. Germline loops: CDR1 SGHVS, CDR2 FQNEAQ. The CDR3 is 15 residues long. V was clipped by 1 base and J by 0 bases, with 4 bases between them. CDR3 sequence reads: CASSLEHSGANVLTF. CDR3 nucleotide sequence: TGTGCCAGCAGCTTAGAGCACTCTGGGGCCAACGTCCTGACTTTC.

Points on this clone: One junction end does not reproduce the germline sequence, and a read error may be involved. V and J are TRBV7-7 and TRBJ2-7, with D possibly matching TRBD1 (5 bases). The CDR3 contains 13 residues. Germline V lookup: CDR1 SSHAT, CDR2 FNYEAQ (reference sequence). CDR3 sequence (DNA): TGTGCTAGCAGCTTAGGACAAAATCACGAGCAGTACTTC. Residues: CASSLGQNHEQYF.

V is TRBV5-1 and J is TRBJ1-5; D is uncertain. In germline, CDR1 is SGHRS, CDR2 YFSETQ. Trimming stripped 4 bases from V and 5 bases from J, with 10 bases between. This CDR3 is built from 13 residues. The CDR3 nucleotides are TGCGCCAGCAGCCAGGTACCTCATCAGCCCCAGCATTTT. Its protein is CASSQVPHQPQHF. The full variable domain, with the rest looked up from reference TRBV5-1 and TRBJ1-5, is KAGVTQTPRYLIKTRGQQVTLSCSPISGHRSVSWYQQTPGQGLQFLFEYFSETQRNKGNFPGRFSGRQFSNSRSEMNVSTLELGDSALYLCASSQVPHQPQHFGDGTRLSIL.

The gene calls are TRBV19 and TRBJ1-2; 8 bases fit TRBD1. The ends lost 3 bases at V and 3 bases at J; junction bases unmatched: 0. The CDR3 has 13 amino acids. From germline, CDR1 is LNHDA and CDR2 SQIVND (reference sequence). The CDR3 coding sequence is TGTGCCAGTAGTATGACAGGGGACTATGGCTACACCTTC. Protein product: CASSMTGDYGYTF.

The genes are TRBV5-8 and TRBJ2-2, with D uncertain. Trimming shortened V by 5 bases and J by 0 bases, and 14 bases separated the two germline ends. There are 16 residues in the CDR3. Germline V gene lookup returns CDR1 SGHTS and CDR2 YDEGEE. DNA of the CDR3: TGTGCCAGCAGTTATGTGGAAAGCGCGAACACCGGGGAGCTGTTTTTT. Translation gives CASSYVESANTGELFF.

This clone came up once. The chain recombines TRBV4-1 with TRBJ2-5, with 7 bases that match TRBD1. This CDR3 contains 16 residues. Germline assignment: CDR1 MGHRA and CDR2 YSYEKL. With V trimmed by 0 bases and J by 3 bases, 7 bases remained unmatched. The CDR3 nucleotides are TGCGCCAGCAGCCAAGAGGGACAGCCCTGGGAAGAGACCCAGTACTTC. Its protein product is CASSQEGQPWEETQYF.

This clone was recorded a few times. V usage is TRBV6-6 and J usage is TRBJ1-5, with D possibly matching TRBD1 (6 bases). Germline-derived CDR1 and CDR2 are MNHNY and SVGAGI (reference sequence). Trimming pared 0 bases from V and 7 bases from J, leaving 16 bases between. The CDR3 has 16 residues. In DNA form, the CDR3 reads TGTGCCAGCAGTTACTCGAGTGGCAGGGGTAACCAGCCCCAGCATTTT. Its protein is CASSYSSGRGNQPQHF.

In this sample, this clone turned up a few times. The gene calls are TRBV12-5 and TRBJ2-7; 11 positions match TRBD2. Trimming cost V 7 bases and J 6 bases; bases outside gene matches: 8. CDR1 LGHNT and CDR2 FRNRAP come from the germline V gene. The CDR3 loop spans 14 amino acids. CDR3: CASENSGGAGEQYF. CDR3 coding DNA: TGTGCTAGTGAAAATAGCGGGGGGGCCGGCGAGCAGTACTTC.

The gene calls are TRBV19 and TRBJ1-4; 9 bases map to TRBD1. The CDR3 contains 18 residues. The V and J ends lost 5 bases and 5 bases, in that order; junction bases with no gene match: 15. Germline-derived CDR1 and CDR2 are LNHDA and SQIVND (reference sequence). CDR3 DNA: TGTGCCAGTAGTTTTTCCCCGGACGGACAGGGGCGGAATGAAAAACTGTTTTTT. This gives the protein CASSFSPDGQGRNEKLFF.

As concerns this clone: One end of the junction fails to match germline, which may point to a read error. The J gene is TRBJ1-5, the V gene TRBV7-9, with 7 bases that match TRBD1. Germline lookup yields CDR1 SEHNR and CDR2 FQNEAQ (reference sequence). The CDR3 runs to 14 residues. The CDR3 loop is CSSSPGAGGSLLHF. CDR3 bases: TGTTCCAGCAGCCCGGGGGCAGGGGGGAGTCTCTTACATTTT.

The rearrangement links TRBV6-5 to TRBJ1-2; 9 nucleotides line up with TRBD1. Germline CDR1 reads MNHEY; CDR2 reads SVGAGI. CDR3 length: 14 amino acids. J was trimmed by 7 bases and V by 6 bases; bases with no gene match: 9. CDR3 residues: CASSGTGKRCGYTF. The CDR3 nucleotides read TGTGCCAGCAGCGGGACAGGGAAGAGGTGTGGCTACACCTTC.